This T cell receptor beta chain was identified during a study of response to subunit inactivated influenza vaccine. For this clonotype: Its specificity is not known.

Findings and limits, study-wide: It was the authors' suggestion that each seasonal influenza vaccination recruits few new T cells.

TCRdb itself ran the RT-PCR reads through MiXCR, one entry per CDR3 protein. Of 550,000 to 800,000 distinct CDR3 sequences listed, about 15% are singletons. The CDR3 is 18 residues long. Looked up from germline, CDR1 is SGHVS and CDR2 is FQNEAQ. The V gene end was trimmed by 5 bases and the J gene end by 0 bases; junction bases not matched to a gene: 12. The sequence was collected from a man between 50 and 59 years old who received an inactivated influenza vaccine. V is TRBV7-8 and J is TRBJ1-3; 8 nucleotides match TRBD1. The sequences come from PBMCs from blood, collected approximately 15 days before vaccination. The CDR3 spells CASSPSRAGGGSGNTIYF. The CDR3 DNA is TGTGCCAGCAGCCCTTCGCGGGCAGGGGGCGGCTCTGGAAACACCATATATTTT.